This TCR beta chain emerged from a study of blood T cell repertoires in COVID-19. Germline values: CDR1 SGHVS, CDR2 FQNEAQ. CDR3 size: 12 residues. V was trimmed by 4 bases and J by 8 bases, leaving 11 bases between them. Original processing notes: Reference gene primer amplification in the assay estimated nucleated cell counts. Assay used: immunoSEQ multiplex PCR; TCRdb lists only in-frame clones, some missing. V and J calls and clone size are given by that table; D and trimming were obtained from the DNA. The repertoire holds under 200,000 clones, about 80% seen once, with under 8% in the top ten. This rearrangement joins TRBV7-8 to TRBJ1-2; perhaps TRBD1 as D (6 bases). Sequenced input: peripheral blood. The sequence came from a man in his fifties or sixties with acute or convalescent COVID-19. The CDR3 bases are TGTGCCAGCAGCTCCACAGGGCGAGGCTACACCTTC. The encoded protein is CASSSTGRGYTF.